A selection of T cell receptor beta chains follows, all from one sample in a study of blood T cell repertoires in COVID-19. The data were produced by immunoSEQ multiplex PCR, yet TCRdb's version contains in-frame clones alone and is incomplete. The profile shows fewer than 60,000 clones, 85% to 90% of them singletons. The sequenced sample consisted of peripheral blood. The source of these receptors is a man in his 60s with acute or convalescent COVID-19. The CDR3 runs from the conserved cysteine through the conserved F or W. D genes are given only for firm matches. Not all rows give a size; the values are once, few, many and, for expanded clones, a class.

abundance | j_gene | v_gene | d_gene | CDR3nt | CDR3aa
NA | TRBJ2-1 | TRBV27 | TRBD1 | TGTGCCAGCACCTTAAGGAACACGGGACAGGGTAACAATGAGCAGTTCTTC | CASTLRNTGQGNNEQFF
few | TRBJ2-5 | TRBV7-9 | NA | TGTGCCACCTATAGCGGTCCAGGGGGGACCCAGTACTTC | CATYSGPGGTQYF
NA | TRBJ1-2 | TRBV2 | NA | TGTGCCAGCAAATCTCAGGGAGGTGGGAACTATGGCTACACCTTC | CASKSQGGGNYGYTF
NA | TRBJ1-1 | TRBV10-2 | TRBD1 | TGCGCCAGCAGACCGACAGGGGGCGGCACTGAAGCTTTCTTT | CASRPTGGGTEAFF
NA | TRBJ2-1 | TRBV28 | NA | TGTGCCAGCAGCCTAACCTACAATGAGCAGTTCTTC | CASSLTYNEQFF
NA | TRBJ2-1 | TRBV5-5 | TRBD2 | TGTGCCAGCAGCCCGACCGGGACTAGCTCCTACAATGAGCAGTTCTTC | CASSPTGTSSYNEQFF
NA | TRBJ2-1 | TRBV11-2 | NA | TGTGCCAGCAGCTCGGAGACGGAGTCCTACAATGAGCAGTTCTTC | CASSSETESYNEQFF
NA | TRBJ1-6 | TRBV28 | TRBD1 | TGTGCCAGCAGTCAATCAGGGGGCTCCTATAATTCACCCCTCCACTTT | CASSQSGGSYNSPLHF
NA | TRBJ2-1 | TRBV30 | NA | TGTGCCTGGAGTGTGGGGCAGGGCAATGAGCAGTTCTTC | CAWSVGQGNEQFF
NA | TRBJ1-5 | TRBV7-9 | NA | TGTGCCAGCAGCTCGCAGGGTGATCAGCCCCAGCATTTT | CASSSQGDQPQHF
once | TRBJ2-3 | TRBV5-1 | TRBD2 | TGCGCCAGCAGCCCCGGGGGCAGCGGGGGGACAGATACGCAGTATTTT | CASSPGGSGGTDTQYF
NA | TRBJ2-1 | TRBV1 | NA | TGCACCAGCAGCCAAGATAAGTTAGCGGGAGAGAGAAATGAGCAGTTCTTC | CTSSQDKLAGERNEQFF
NA | TRBJ2-7 | TRBV14 | TRBD2 | TGTGCCAGCAGCCAAGATAGTTGGACTAGCGATAGGAACGAGCAGTACTTC | CASSQDSWTSDRNEQYF
NA | TRBJ2-1 | TRBV7-3 | TRBD2 | TGTGCCAGCAGCTTATCTCTAGCGGGGTACAATGAGCAGTTCTTC | CASSLSLAGYNEQFF
NA | TRBJ2-2 | TRBV28 | NA | TGTGCCAGCACCCCTGGGGGCTTAACCGGGGAGCTGTTTTTT | CASTPGGLTGELFF
NA | TRBJ1-2 | TRBV7-9 | TRBD1 | TGTGCCAGCAGCGAATATCAGGGGGAAGGTGGCTACACCTTC | CASSEYQGEGGYTF
NA | TRBJ1-5 | TRBV19 | NA | TGTGCCAGTAGTTATAGCAATCAGCCCCAGCATTTT | CASSYSNQPQHF
NA | TRBJ2-7 | TRBV30 | TRBD1 | TGTGCCTGGAGTGCGCCCCCCTACAGGGGGTCCTACGAGCAGTACTTC | CAWSAPPYRGSYEQYF
NA | TRBJ2-5 | TRBV28 | NA | TGTGCCAGCAGTTCTCCGGTTGGGGGGGAGACCCAGTACTTC | CASSSPVGGETQYF
few | TRBJ2-1 | TRBV2 | TRBD2 | TGTGCCAGCAGAAGACTAGCGGGAACCCACAATGAGCAGTTCTTC | CASRRLAGTHNEQFF
NA | TRBJ1-2 | TRBV6-6 | NA | TGTGCCAGCAGTTCCCAACAGGGATCTTATGGCTACACCTTC | CASSSQQGSYGYTF
once | TRBJ1-5 | TRBV28 | NA | TGTGCCAGCAGTCCCGGGGGTAGCAATCAGCCCCAGCATTTT | CASSPGGSNQPQHF
NA | TRBJ2-7 | TRBV18 | TRBD2 | TGTGCCAGCTCACCAGCGAGCGGGAGGGGCGAGCAGTACTTC | CASSPASGRGEQYF
NA | TRBJ1-1 | TRBV10-3 | NA | TGTGCCATCAGTTCCGGACTGAACCGGAACACTGAAGCTTTCTTT | CAISSGLNRNTEAFF
NA | TRBJ2-1 | TRBV5-1 | NA | TGCGCCAGCAGCTTGGCGGGTTCCTCCTACAATGAGCAGTTCTTC | CASSLAGSSYNEQFF
NA | TRBJ2-3 | TRBV19 | TRBD2 | TGTGCCAGTAGTAGCGGGACTAGCGGGAGGGTTGATACGCAGTATTTT | CASSSGTSGRVDTQYF
NA | TRBJ2-5 | TRBV10-3 | NA | TGTGCCATCAGTGGACAGACCCAAGAGACCCAGTACTTC | CAISGQTQETQYF
NA | TRBJ1-4 | TRBV7-3 | NA | TGTGCCAGCAGCTGGACAGTTCATAATGAAAAACTGTTTTTT | CASSWTVHNEKLFF
NA | TRBJ1-5 | TRBV2 | NA | TGTGCCAGCAGGGACAGACTAAGCAATCAGCCCCAGCATTTT | CASRDRLSNQPQHF
NA | TRBJ2-7 | TRBV5-1 | NA | TGCGCCAGCAGCTTGGACATCCCCTACGAGCAGTACTTC | CASSLDIPYEQYF
NA | TRBJ2-1 | TRBV12-1 | NA | TGTGCCAGCAGCCTCTCACGCCCGGGAGAGCAGTTCTTC | CASSLSRPGEQFF
NA | TRBJ2-3 | TRBV28 | TRBD1 | TGTGCCAGCAGTTTAATCAAGACAGGGCGGAACACAGATACGCAGTATTTT | CASSLIKTGRNTDTQYF
NA | TRBJ1-2 | TRBV28 | NA | TGTGCCAGCAGTTTAATCGTCAGGGATGATGGCTACACCTTC | CASSLIVRDDGYTF
NA | TRBJ2-1 | TRBV7-3 | NA | TGTGCCAGCAGCCTTTGGGCCGCAGGGGAGAATGAGCAGTTCTTC | CASSLWAAGENEQFF
NA | TRBJ1-6 | TRBV27 | TRBD1 | TGTGCCAGCTCCCCTATGGGGACAGGGGGCCCTCTCTATAATTCACCCCTCCACTTT | CASSPMGTGGPLYNSPLHF
NA | TRBJ2-7 | TRBV19 | NA | TGTGCCAGTAGTGGTATGGAGGGAGTGAGATACGAGCAGTACTTC | CASSGMEGVRYEQYF
NA | TRBJ1-1 | TRBV6-1 | NA | TGTGCCAGCAGTGAGGTGAGAAGTGAAGCTTTCTTT | CASSEVRSEAFF
NA | TRBJ2-2 | TRBV4-2 | NA | TGTGCCAGCAGCCAAGATCGAGGCACCTCGAACACCGGGGAGCTGTTTTTT | CASSQDRGTSNTGELFF
NA | TRBJ2-3 | TRBV5-1 | TRBD1 | TGCGCCAGCAGCCGCGGACAGGGATCGGCGGCAGATACGCAGTATTTT | CASSRGQGSAADTQYF
few | TRBJ2-7 | TRBV7-9 | TRBD1 | TGTGCCAGCAGCCCAGGGGGGACAGGGTACCACGAGCAGTACTTC | CASSPGGTGYHEQYF
NA | TRBJ2-7 | TRBV7-8 | NA | TGTGCCAGCAGCTTATTGGCCAGAAGCTACGAGCAGTACTTC | CASSLLARSYEQYF
NA | TRBJ1-2 | TRBV7-6 | NA | NA | CASSFGEGHNYGYTF
NA | TRBJ2-7 | TRBV7-2 | TRBD2 | TGTGCCAGCAGCTTGGGGAGAGGACTAGCGGGATTCTACGAGCAGTACTTC | CASSLGRGLAGFYEQYF
few | TRBJ2-7 | TRBV12-3/TRBV12-4 | NA | TGTGCCAGCAGTTATGGGTCTAGATACGAGCAGTACTTC | CASSYGSRYEQYF
NA | TRBJ2-7 | TRBV7-8 | TRBD1 | TGTGCCAGCAGCTTAGTGGTTCTCCGGGACAGGGCCTCCTACGAGCAGTACTTC | CASSLVVLRDRASYEQYF
NA | TRBJ2-1 | TRBV20-1 | TRBD2 | TGCAGTGCTAGTAAACTAGCGGGAGGCAATGAGCAGTTCTTC | CSASKLAGGNEQFF
few | TRBJ1-2 | TRBV5-4 | NA | TGTGCCAGCAGCTTGGCCGGTAACAGGGCCTATGGCTACACCTTC | CASSLAGNRAYGYTF
NA | TRBJ1-2 | TRBV5-1 | NA | TGCGCCAGCAGCTTGGATGGGCGTTCGTATGGCTACACCTTC | CASSLDGRSYGYTF
NA | TRBJ1-1 | TRBV10-1 | TRBD1 | TGCGCCAGCAGTTCTGGGGACAGGGAAGCTTTCTTT | CASSSGDREAFF
few | TRBJ1-1 | TRBV27 | NA | TGTGCCAGCAGTTTAACCGACAGCGTGAACACTGAAGCTTTCTTT | CASSLTDSVNTEAFF
NA | TRBJ2-1 | TRBV28 | TRBD2 | TGTGCCAGCAGTTTGGGAGGGAATGAGCAGTTCTTC | CASSLGGNEQFF
NA | TRBJ1-3 | TRBV6-6 | TRBD1 | TGTGCCAGCAGTAACAGGGGGAGCTCTGGAAACACCATATATTTT | CASSNRGSSGNTIYF
once | TRBJ2-3 | TRBV5-1 | TRBD2 | TGCGCCAGCAGGTCCCGTGGAGCGGGAGCCAGAGATACGCAGTATTTT | CASRSRGAGARDTQYF
NA | TRBJ1-1 | TRBV7-6 | NA | TGTGCCAGCAGCTTAGAAGGCTATCCGGGGATGGGTACTGAAGCTTTCTTT | CASSLEGYPGMGTEAFF
once | TRBJ2-3 | TRBV4-1 | NA | TGCGCCAGCAGCCGCGGAAGCACAGATACGCAGTATTTT | CASSRGSTDTQYF